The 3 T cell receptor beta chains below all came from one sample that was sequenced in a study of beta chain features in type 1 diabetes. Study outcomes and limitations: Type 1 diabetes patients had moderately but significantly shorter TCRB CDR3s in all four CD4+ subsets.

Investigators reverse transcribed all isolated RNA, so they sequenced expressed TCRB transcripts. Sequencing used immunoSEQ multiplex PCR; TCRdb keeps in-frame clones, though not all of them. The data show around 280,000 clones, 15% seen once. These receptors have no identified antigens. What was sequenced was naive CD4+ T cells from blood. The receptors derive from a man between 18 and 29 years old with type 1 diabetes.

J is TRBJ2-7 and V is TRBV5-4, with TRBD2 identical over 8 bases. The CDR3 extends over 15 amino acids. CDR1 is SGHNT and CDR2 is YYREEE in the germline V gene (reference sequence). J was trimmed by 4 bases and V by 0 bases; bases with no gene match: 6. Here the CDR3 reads CASSLASGRSYEQYF. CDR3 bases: TGTGCCAGCAGCTTGGCAAGCGGGAGATCTTACGAGCAGTACTTC. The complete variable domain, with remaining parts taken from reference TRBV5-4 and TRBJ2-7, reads ETGVTQSPTHLIKTRGQQVTLRCSSQSGHNTVSWYQQALGQGPQFIFQYYREEENGRGNFPPRFSGLQFPNYSSELNVNALELDDSALYLCASSLASGRSYEQYFGPGTRLTVT.

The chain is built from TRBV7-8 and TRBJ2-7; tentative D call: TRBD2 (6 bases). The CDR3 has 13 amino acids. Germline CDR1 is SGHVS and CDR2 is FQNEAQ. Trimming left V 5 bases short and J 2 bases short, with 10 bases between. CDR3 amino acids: CASSRGTTYEQYF. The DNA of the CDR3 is TGTGCCAGCAGCCGCGGGACGACCTACGAGCAGTACTTC. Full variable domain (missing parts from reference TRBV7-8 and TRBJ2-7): GAGVSQSPRYKVAKRGQDVALRCDPISGHVSLFWYQQALGQGPEFLTYFQNEAQLDKSGLPSDRFFAERPEGSVSTLKIQRTQQEDSAVYLCASSRGTTYEQYFGPGTRLTVT.

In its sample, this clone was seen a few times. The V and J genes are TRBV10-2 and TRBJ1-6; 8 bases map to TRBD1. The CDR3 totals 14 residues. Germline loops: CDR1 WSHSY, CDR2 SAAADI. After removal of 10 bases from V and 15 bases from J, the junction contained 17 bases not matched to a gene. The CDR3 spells CATGLGQARFRLHF. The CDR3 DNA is TGCGCCACCGGGCTGGGACAGGCCCGATTTCGCCTCCACTTT.